This passage covers 17 T cell receptor beta chains from one sample sequenced in a study of Graves' ophthalmopathy and Graves' hyperthyroidism. From RNA, the CDR3 regions of TCR beta chains were amplified and sequenced. An opening RT-PCR round employed HTBI primers and preceded a second-round multiplex PCR. TCRdb analysed the multiplex PCR reads with MiXCR anew, one entry per CDR3 protein. The sample carries hundreds of thousands of distinct CDR3 sequences, 22% recorded once. Sample: peripheral blood. The receptors were gathered from a woman younger than 30 with stable Graves' hyperthyroidism. Some clones in this sample may be carry-over from other donors' samples.

This clonotype was seen a single time. One junction end disagrees with the germline gene, perhaps due to a read error. This chain uses TRBV7-9 with TRBJ2-7; 7 bases are a match to TRBD1. Germline V gives CDR1 SEHNR, CDR2 FQNEAQ (reference sequence). The CDR3 covers 14 residues. CDR3 sequence reads: CAISSGQQSYEQYF. CDR3 nucleotide sequence: TGTGCCATCAGCTCGGGACAGCAGAGCTACGAGCAGTACTTC.

This clonotype was recorded at least ten times. The chain has TRBV4-1 and TRBJ2-5, with TRBD1 identical over 9 bases. Per the germline V gene, CDR1 is MGHRA and CDR2 is YSYEKL. This CDR3 is 17 amino acids long. The J segment lost 4 bases and the V segment lost 1 base, leaving 10 bases of the junction unmatched. The CDR3 spells CASSQGVTGGIAETQYF. Written as DNA, the CDR3 is TGCGCCAGCAGCCAAGGGGTGACAGGGGGAATTGCAGAGACCCAGTACTTC.

At least ten counts were recorded for this clonotype. The V and J genes are TRBV6-1 and TRBJ2-5; TRBD1 or TRBD2 may be the D gene (5 bases each). This CDR3 has 15 amino acids. V lost 6 bases, J lost 4 bases, and 18 bases lay in between. The germline gives CDR1 MNHNS, CDR2 SASEGT. CDR3 nucleotides: TGTGCCAGCAGGAGGGGTAGGGAGAGGGGAGAGACCCAGTACTTC. The encoded protein is CASRRGRERGETQYF.

DNA for the CDR3: TGTGCCAGCCCACCGGGACACGGAAGCGCTGAAGCTTTCTTT. Its translation: CASPPGHGSAEAFF. The chain links TRBV12-3 or TRBV12-4 to TRBJ1-1; D is perhaps TRBD1 (6 bases). CDR3 size: 14 residues. Trimming stripped 8 bases from V and 6 bases from J, with 19 bases between.

This clonotype was counted between two and nine times. The chain recombines TRBV4-1 with TRBJ2-7, with D perhaps matching TRBD1 or TRBD2 (5 bases each). This CDR3 contains 16 residues. The germline V and J ends were trimmed by 0 bases and 3 bases, with 15 bases remaining between them. The germline CDR1 and CDR2 sequences are MGHRA and YSYEKL. As DNA, the CDR3 is TGCGCCAGCAGCCAAGATGATCGGGACGGATACTACGAGCAGTACTTC. It yields the protein CASSQDDRDGYYEQYF.

CDR3 loop: CASFENRAINYGYTF. CDR3 nucleotide sequence: TGTGCCAGTTTTGAGAACAGAGCGATCAACTATGGCTACACCTTC. The chain joins TRBV19 to TRBJ1-2; the D is unclear. V was shortened by 8 bases and J by 2 bases, with 18 bases between the two germline ends. Germline assignment: CDR1 LNHDA and CDR2 SQIVND (reference sequence). This CDR3 has 15 residues. Using reference TRBV19 and TRBJ1-2 for the parts outside the CDR3, the full variable domain is DGGITQSPKYLFRKEGQNVTLSCEQNLNHDAMYWYRQDPGQGLRLIYYSQIVNDFQKGDIAEGYSVSREKKESFPLTVTSAQKNPTAFYLCASFENRAINYGYTFGSGTRLTVV.

This clonotype has a count of ten or more. The chain uses TRBV20-1 and TRBJ1-6, with TRBD1 as a possible D gene (5 bases). The CDR3 loop spans 14 amino acids. With 3 bases removed from V and 8 bases from J, the gap between germline ends came to 14 bases. Germline V gene data show CDR1 as DFQATT and CDR2 as SNEGSKA (reference sequence). CDR3 DNA: TGCAGTGCTAGTAGGGGCGCACTTGATTCACCCCTCCACTTT. It is translated as CSASRGALDSPLHF.

This clonotype was counted many times. The chain is built from TRBV20-1 and TRBJ2-5; D is possibly TRBD2 (5 bases). CDR1 and CDR2 (germline): DFQATT, SNEGSKA (reference sequence). CDR3 length: 14 amino acids. The V and J ends lost 6 bases and 2 bases respectively, with 16 bases between them. The DNA of the CDR3 is TGCAGTGCCCGCCGGGGTCCTGCGCAAGAGACCCAGTACTTC. Amino acid sequence: CSARRGPAQETQYF.

This clonotype was observed many times. The chain employs TRBV28 and TRBJ2-5; 10 bases are shared with TRBD2. Germline CDR1 and CDR2: MDHEN and SYDVKM. J was trimmed by 4 bases and V by 4 bases; bases with no gene match: 12. This CDR3 spans 17 amino acids. The CDR3 loop is CASSWGFGAGGPETQYF. The CDR3 bases are TGTGCCAGCAGTTGGGGGTTTGGAGCGGGGGGGCCAGAGACCCAGTACTTC.

There are a few counts of this clonotype. The chain joins TRBV10-3 to TRBJ2-7; weak D call: TRBD1 (5 bases). Germline CDR1 reads ENHRY; CDR2 reads SYGVKD. V gave up 6 bases and J gave up 3 bases, with 9 bases separating them. The length of the CDR3 is 12 residues. For the CDR3, the DNA is TGTGCCATCAGCGGGCAGGGCTACGAGCAGTACTTC. It yields the protein CAISGQGYEQYF.

This clonotype appeared many times. This CDR3 is CASGLWVGQGSTYEQYF. The CDR3 DNA sequence: TGTGCTAGTGGTTTGTGGGTCGGACAGGGGTCGACCTACGAGCAGTACTTC. The chain joins TRBV12-5 to TRBJ2-7; 9 bases line up with TRBD1. The CDR3 spans 17 residues. V shed 2 bases and J 2 bases; nucleotides not matched to a gene: 10. Germline V gives CDR1 LGHNT, CDR2 FRNRAP.

A note on this clonotype: Possible read error: a much larger clone is one base away. Here the CDR3 reads CASSAGHYEQYF. CDR3 sequence (DNA): TGTGCCAGCAGCGCGGGACACTACGAGCAGTACTTC. The rearrangement links TRBV25-1 to TRBJ2-7; D is tentatively TRBD1 or TRBD2 (6 bases each). Germline CDR1 is MGHDK and CDR2 is SYGVNS. This CDR3 contains 12 residues. V lost 6 bases, J lost 3 bases, and 9 bases lay in between.

This clonotype has a count of ten or more. The chain combines TRBV11-2 with TRBJ2-5, with D possibly TRBD1 on 6 matching bases. This CDR3 is built from 15 residues. Trimming removed 4 bases from V and 4 bases from J, with 16 bases in between. Germline V gene lookup returns CDR1 SGHAT and CDR2 FQNNGV. As DNA, the CDR3 is TGTGCCAGCAGCTCTAGAACAGGGTCGCGAGAGACCCAGTACTTC. Protein product: CASSSRTGSRETQYF.

The chain combines TRBV2 with TRBJ2-5; the match to TRBD2 covers 9 bases. The trim removed 7 bases at V and 1 base at J, leaving 13 bases unmatched. The CDR3 extends over 17 amino acids. Germline V gives CDR1 SNHLY, CDR2 FYNNEI. CDR3 region: CASKSYGGGVVQETQYF. Here the CDR3 DNA reads TGTGCCAGCAAATCTTACGGCGGGGGGGTAGTCCAAGAGACCCAGTACTTC.

This clonotype was seen once. Possible read error: a much larger clone is one base away. Here the CDR3 omits its conserved ending phenylalanine or tryptophan, so a read error is the likely source. This chain connects TRBV2 to TRBJ2-2, with 10 positions matching TRBD2. Germline CDR1 and CDR2: SNHLY and FYNNEI. Germline trimming cut 7 bases from V and 6 bases from J; bases unmatched to any gene: 2. The CDR3 is 13 residues long. The CDR3 bases are TGTGCCAGCAAGGGACTAGCGCCCGGGGAGCTGTTTGTT. It specifies CASKGLAPGELFV.

This clonotype was seen repeatedly, ten times or more. CDR3 residues: CASGPDTEAFF. The CDR3 coding sequence is TGTGCCAGCGGCCCTGACACTGAAGCTTTCTTT. This rearrangement joins TRBV6-1 to TRBJ1-1; D uncertain. Germline lookup yields CDR1 MNHNS and CDR2 SASEGT. The CDR3 length is 11 residues. The V and J ends lost 8 bases and 3 bases respectively, with 7 bases between them.

The chain uses TRBV7-9 and TRBJ1-2, with TRBD1 matching over 9 bases. With V trimmed by 3 bases and J by 4 bases, 6 bases remained unmatched. This CDR3 comprises 15 residues. Germline V gives CDR1 SEHNR, CDR2 FQNEAQ (reference sequence). The CDR3 reads CASSFTGGTGYGYTF. CDR3 nucleotide sequence: TGTGCCAGCAGCTTTACAGGGGGCACGGGCTATGGCTACACCTTC.